Presented here are 31 T cell receptor beta chains from one specimen sequenced in a study of T-cell memory formation after mild COVID-19. MiXCR was run by TCRdb on the 5' RACE reads, yielding one entry per CDR3 protein. The table includes approximately 250,000 distinct CDR3 sequences, over 15% detected once. What was sequenced was PBMCs or a T cell subset sorted from them (not recorded which). Source of these receptors: a man aged 18 to 29 who had mild COVID-19 (a few samples of this study predate the infection). Cell type and time point are not known.

In its sample, this clonotype was seen a few times. This rearrangement joins TRBV5-1 to TRBJ1-3, with D tentatively TRBD1 (6 bases). The ends were cut back, 0 bases at V and 4 bases at J, with 11 bases in the middle. CDR1 is SGHRS, CDR2 YFSETQ, per germline. This CDR3 contains 15 residues. CDR3 sequence (DNA): TGCGCCAGCAGCTTGGCCCCAGGGGTCGGAAACACCATATATTTT. Translation: CASSLAPGVGNTIYF. The full variable domain, with the rest looked up from reference TRBV5-1 and TRBJ1-3, is KAGVTQTPRYLIKTRGQQVTLSCSPISGHRSVSWYQQTPGQGLQFLFEYFSETQRNKGNFPGRFSGRQFSNSRSEMNVSTLELGDSALYLCASSLAPGVGNTIYFGEGSWLTVV.

The chain recombines TRBV12-3 or TRBV12-4 with TRBJ2-7, with 13 bases that match TRBD2. V was pared by 4 bases and J by 2 bases, with 8 bases of the junction left unmatched. The CDR3 runs to 17 residues. The CDR3 DNA reads TGTGCCAGCAGTTCCTTCGGACTAGCGGGGGCCACCTACGAGCAGTACTTC. As protein: CASSSFGLAGATYEQYF.

This clonotype was recorded many times. CDR3 sequence reads: CAISDLTTGKMGSYEQYF. The CDR3 DNA sequence: TGTGCCATCAGTGATCTTACCACAGGGAAGATGGGCTCCTACGAGCAGTACTTC. The chain carries TRBV10-3 and TRBJ2-7; a possible D gene is TRBD1 (6 bases). The V end was cut by 3 bases, the J end by 0 bases, with 21 bases between. The CDR3 is 18 residues long. Germline V gives CDR1 ENHRY, CDR2 SYGVKD.

The table lists this clonotype with many counts. The chain couples TRBV20-1 to TRBJ2-5, with D unresolved. V was pared by 2 bases and J by 5 bases, with 6 bases between. This CDR3 is built from 11 residues. Germline CDR1 is DFQATT and CDR2 is SNEGSKA (reference sequence). As DNA, the CDR3 is TGCAGTGCTAGATTTGGGGAGACCCAGTACTTC. This sequence encodes CSARFGETQYF.

The V and J genes are TRBV7-2 and TRBJ2-3, with D unresolved. This CDR3 has 13 residues. V was trimmed by 3 bases and J by 1 base, leaving 5 bases between them. The germline V gene encodes CDR1 SGHTA and CDR2 FQGNSA. The CDR3: CASSFWGTDTQYF. The CDR3 DNA follows: TGTGCCAGCAGCTTCTGGGGCACAGATACGCAGTATTTT.

The sample holds a few counts of this clonotype. J is TRBJ1-5 and V is TRBV4-1; 9 nucleotides match TRBD1. Germline V gives CDR1 MGHRA, CDR2 YSYEKL. The CDR3 has 15 residues. J gave up 6 bases and V 4 bases, and 7 bases lay outside the gene matches. Here the CDR3 DNA reads TGCGCCAGCAGCCGCGGGACAGGGTATGCTCAGCCCCAGCATTTT. It is translated as CASSRGTGYAQPQHF.

CDR3 in amino acids: CASSPLGTEKQETQYF. The CDR3 DNA is TGTGCCAGCAGCCCGTTAGGGACAGAAAAACAAGAGACCCAGTACTTC. The chain employs TRBV3-1 and TRBJ2-5; 7 bases are shared with TRBD1. V was pared by 4 bases and J by 2 bases, with 10 bases of the junction left unmatched. Germline values: CDR1 LGHDT, CDR2 YNNKEL (reference sequence). The CDR3 consists of 16 residues.

The chain combines TRBV29-1 with TRBJ2-5, with TRBD2 identical over 14 bases. Germline-derived CDR1 and CDR2 are SQVTM and ANQGSEA. The CDR3 is made up of 16 amino acids. V lost 1 base and J lost 4; bases outside the gene matches: 5. CDR3 sequence (DNA): TGCAGCGTTGAAGGCCGACTAGCGGGGGGGCGAGAGACCCAGTACTTC. Protein: CSVEGRLAGGRETQYF.

V usage is TRBV4-1 and J usage is TRBJ2-3; the D gene could be TRBD1 or TRBD2 (6 bases each). Looked up from germline, CDR1 is MGHRA and CDR2 is YSYEKL. V shed 1 base and J shed 5 bases, with 25 bases lying between them. The CDR3 has 19 residues. The CDR3 is CASSQGLVGLRGRGDTQYF. DNA of the CDR3: TGCGCCAGCAGCCAAGGTCTGGTGGGACTCAGGGGACGTGGAGATACGCAGTATTTT.

This clonotype was counted between two and nine times. The gene calls are TRBV11-2 and TRBJ2-5; 8 bases map to TRBD1. CDR1 SGHAT and CDR2 FQNNGV come from the germline V gene. The V segment lost 5 bases and the J segment 4 bases; nucleotides outside the gene matches: 9. This CDR3 region has 15 residues. CDR3 DNA: TGTGCCAGCAGCATACGAGGACAGGGCTCAGAGACCCAGTACTTC. Protein sequence: CASSIRGQGSETQYF. Using reference TRBV11-2 and TRBJ2-5 for the parts outside the CDR3, the full variable domain is EAGVAQSPRYKIIEKRQSVAFWCNPISGHATLYWYQQILGQGPKLLIQFQNNGVVDDSQLPKDRFSAERLKGVDSTLKIQPAKLEDSAVYLCASSIRGQGSETQYFGPGTRLLVL.

The V call is TRBV28, the J call TRBJ2-7; maybe TRBD1 (6 bases). The CDR3 extends over 13 amino acids. Germline V lookup: CDR1 MDHEN, CDR2 SYDVKM. Trimming cost V 2 bases and J 9 bases, with 14 bases left between them. CDR3 in amino acids: CASSLAQGPWQYV. CDR3 in DNA: TGTGCCAGCAGTTTAGCACAGGGCCCTTGGCAGTACGTC.

The chain employs TRBV4-2 and TRBJ2-1, with 8 bases lining up with TRBD2. Germline CDR1 and CDR2: LGHNA and YNFKEQ. This CDR3 contains 18 residues. V lost 2 bases, J lost 0 bases, and 9 bases stayed unmatched. The CDR3: CASSQQLAGNPSYNEQFF. CDR3 in DNA: TGTGCCAGCAGCCAACAGCTAGCGGGCAACCCCTCCTACAATGAGCAGTTCTTC.

The chain uses TRBV19 and TRBJ2-1; D may be TRBD1 or TRBD2 (6 bases each). This CDR3 spans 15 amino acids. Per germline, CDR1 LNHDA and CDR2 SQIVND (reference sequence). CDR3: CGALPRDTLYNEQFF. The CDR3 DNA reads TGTGGTGCACTCCCGCGGGACACACTATACAATGAGCAGTTCTTC.

J is TRBJ1-1 and V is TRBV3-1; D is unclear. This CDR3 spans 15 amino acids. Trimming pared 2 bases from V and 0 bases from J, leaving 10 bases between. Germline CDR1 reads LGHDT; CDR2 reads YNNKEL (reference sequence). The CDR3 DNA is TGTGCCAGCAGCCAACACGGGGTCGTGAACACTGAAGCTTTCTTT. Encoded protein: CASSQHGVVNTEAFF.

The V call is TRBV9, the J call TRBJ2-3, with TRBD2 matching 7 bases. Germline V lookup: CDR1 SGDLS, CDR2 YYNGEE. This CDR3 spans 17 amino acids. The ends lost 0 bases at V and 3 bases at J; junction bases unmatched: 10. The CDR3 here is CASSVAGGRGVTDTQYF. Here the CDR3 DNA reads TGTGCCAGCAGCGTAGCGGGAGGACGGGGGGTAACAGATACGCAGTATTTT.

The table lists this clonotype with a few counts. This sequence joins TRBV7-8 and TRBJ2-7; D could derive from TRBD1 or TRBD2 (5 bases each). Germline V gene sequence: CDR1 SGHVS, CDR2 FQNEAQ. The V end lost 5 bases, the J end lost 3 bases, and 20 bases lay between the germline ends. The CDR3 is 16 residues long. DNA for the CDR3: TGTGCCAGCAGCGGGGGATGGGGCCGAAAATACTACGAGCAGTACGTC. Amino acid sequence: CASSGGWGRKYYEQYV.

Only a few counts were recorded for this clonotype. The chain uses TRBV5-1 and TRBJ2-1, with TRBD2 identical over 11 bases. The germline V gene encodes CDR1 SGHRS and CDR2 YFSETQ. The CDR3 is 14 amino acids. With V trimmed by 2 bases and J by 8 bases, 3 bases remained unmatched. CDR3 bases: TGCGCCAGCAGCTTAACTAGCGGGGGTTATGAGCAGTTCTTC. Translating it yields CASSLTSGGYEQFF.

This chain joins TRBV5-1 and TRBJ2-7, with D tentatively TRBD2 (5 bases). The CDR3 spans 15 residues. From germline, CDR1 is SGHRS and CDR2 YFSETQ. V lost 4 bases to trimming and J lost 0 bases, with 14 bases between them. CDR3 DNA: TGCGCCAGCAGCCCGGGGATTGGGAGCTCCTACGAGCAGTACTTC. As protein: CASSPGIGSSYEQYF.

There are a few counts of this clonotype. V usage is TRBV5-1 and J usage is TRBJ2-5, with no clear D. The CDR3 spans 12 residues. CDR1 SGHRS and CDR2 YFSETQ come from the germline V gene. V lost 4 bases and J 5 bases, leaving 9 bases between the germline ends. The CDR3 loop is CASSPVGETQYF. The CDR3 DNA sequence: TGCGCCAGCAGCCCAGTCGGGGAGACCCAGTACTTC.

This clonotype came up a few times. The V gene is TRBV20-1, the J gene TRBJ1-5; possibly TRBD1 for D (5 bases). The CDR3 sequence is 14 residues long. The germline CDR1 and CDR2 sequences are DFQATT and SNEGSKA (reference sequence). The V end lost 3 bases, the J end lost 3 bases, and 12 bases lay between the germline ends. CDR3 residues: CSASLRQLNQPQHF. The CDR3 DNA follows: TGCAGTGCTAGCCTCCGACAGCTCAATCAGCCCCAGCATTTT.

This clonotype has more than one count but fewer than ten. The rearrangement joins TRBV11-3 to TRBJ2-7; weak D call: TRBD2 (5 bases). The CDR3 consists of 12 residues. The germline gives CDR1 SGHNT, CDR2 YENEEA. V shed 1 base and J shed 8 bases, with 9 bases lying between them. The CDR3 here is CASSLGPGKQYF. DNA of the CDR3: TGTGCCAGCAGCTTAGGTCCGGGAAAGCAGTACTTC.

The rearrangement joins TRBV5-1 to TRBJ2-2; no clear D. CDR1 and CDR2 (germline): SGHRS, YFSETQ. The ends were cut back, 0 bases at V and 7 bases at J, with 13 bases in the middle. CDR3 length: 15 amino acids. The CDR3 DNA reads as TGCGCCAGCAGCTTGGCGACGATAGAAGGCGGGGAGCTGTTTTTT. The encoded protein is CASSLATIEGGELFF.

The rearrangement links TRBV21-1 to TRBJ2-7; TRBD1, the D gene given by the table, was not confirmed from the DNA. TRBV21-1 is shown as a pseudogene. This CDR3 spans 15 amino acids. Written as DNA, the CDR3 is TGTGCCAGCAGCTCATGTCCGGGACAGCCCTACGAGCAGTACGTC. Translation gives CASSSCPGQPYEQYV.

CDR3 coding DNA: TGCAGTGCAAGCTTCCTTGGGAACACTGAAGCTTTCTTT. Its translation is CSASFLGNTEAFF. V gene TRBV20-1 combines with J gene TRBJ1-1; no clear D gene. The CDR3 totals 13 residues. Per the germline V gene, CDR1 is DFQATT and CDR2 is SNEGSKA (reference sequence). V lost 6 bases and J 1 base, leaving 12 bases between the germline ends.

The chain uses TRBV4-3 and TRBJ2-3, with 9 bases identical to TRBD1. The V gene end was trimmed by 3 bases and the J gene end by 5 bases; junction bases not matched to a gene: 0. The CDR3 loop spans 13 amino acids. Per germline, CDR1 LGHNA and CDR2 YSLEER. CDR3 sequence (DNA): TGCGCCAGCAGCCAGGACAGGGGAGATACGCAGTATTTT. It encodes CASSQDRGDTQYF.

The chain carries TRBV10-3 and TRBJ1-5, with D possibly matching TRBD1 (5 bases). V lost 2 bases and J 9 bases, leaving 5 bases between the germline ends. The CDR3 is 11 residues long. Germline V gene lookup returns CDR1 ENHRY and CDR2 SYGVKD. CDR3 DNA sequence: TGTGCCATCAGTGAGGGGGGGCCCCAGCATTTT. Encoded protein: CAISEGGPQHF.

This clonotype has more than one count but fewer than ten. The chain is built from TRBV6-2 or TRBV6-3 and TRBJ2-5, with TRBD2 matching 7 bases. The CDR3 totals 15 residues. Germline-derived CDR1 and CDR2 are MNHEY and SVGEGT. J lost 4 bases, V lost 9 bases, and 14 bases had no gene match. The CDR3 is CASSSGATIRETQYF. CDR3 in DNA: TGTGCCAGTTCAAGCGGGGCCACAATTAGAGAGACCCAGTACTTC.

DNA of the CDR3: TGTGCCAGCAGTACCCGGACGGGGCCCCTGGAGCAGTACGTC. This translates into CASSTRTGPLEQYV. This chain joins TRBV28 and TRBJ2-7; D possibly uses TRBD1 or TRBD2 (5 bases each). The CDR3 spans 14 residues. V was trimmed by 5 bases and J by 7 bases, leaving 18 bases between them. The germline V gene has CDR1 MDHEN and CDR2 SYDVKM.

This chain joins TRBV20-1 and TRBJ2-3, with 10 bases fitting TRBD2. J was trimmed by 2 bases and V by 5 bases; bases with no gene match: 22. The CDR3 loop spans 20 amino acids. Germline values: CDR1 DFQATT, CDR2 SNEGSKA (reference sequence). The CDR3 spells CSAAPGGHQILAGNTDTQYF. Written as DNA, the CDR3 is TGCAGTGCTGCCCCGGGGGGGCACCAGATACTAGCGGGAAACACAGATACGCAGTATTTT.

The genes are TRBV5-1 and TRBJ2-5, with D unresolved. This CDR3 is built from 14 residues. Deletions cut 4 bases from V and 0 bases from J, with 10 bases between. Germline CDR1 SGHRS, CDR2 YFSETQ. The chain's CDR3 is CASSPDLNQETQYF. CDR3 nucleotides: TGCGCCAGCAGCCCAGACTTGAACCAAGAGACCCAGTACTTC. The complete variable domain, with remaining parts taken from reference TRBV5-1 and TRBJ2-5, reads KAGVTQTPRYLIKTRGQQVTLSCSPISGHRSVSWYQQTPGQGLQFLFEYFSETQRNKGNFPGRFSGRQFSNSRSEMNVSTLELGDSALYLCASSPDLNQETQYFGPGTRLLVL.

The chain employs TRBV6-5 and TRBJ1-6, with D unclear. Germline V gene sequence: CDR1 MNHEY, CDR2 SVGAGI. The CDR3 extends over 13 amino acids. V lost 2 bases, J lost 7 bases, and 6 bases lay in between. CDR3 sequence: CASSYRENSPLHF. CDR3 nucleotides: TGTGCCAGCAGTTACAGGGAAAATTCACCCCTCCACTTT.